Each of the 9 T cell receptor beta chains below was sequenced from the same sample in a study of T cell repertoires in cytomegalovirus infection. From the reads, TCRdb called clonotypes with MiXCR, one entry per CDR3 protein. The data contain around 530,000 distinct CDR3 sequences, around 27% of them singletons. The sample consisted of PBMCs. These receptors were taken from a human donor in good health (CMV status not recorded). Some clones in this sample may be carry-over from other donors' samples.

The V gene is TRBV28, the J gene TRBJ1-3, with D possibly being TRBD1 (5 bases). CDR3 size: 14 residues. The germline V and J ends were trimmed by 6 bases and 4 bases, with 13 bases remaining between them. Germline V gene data show CDR1 as MDHEN and CDR2 as SYDVKM. CDR3 sequence: CASRRGVWGNTIYF. Written as DNA, the CDR3 is TGTGCCAGCAGGCGAGGGGTTTGGGGAAACACCATATATTTT. Full variable domain (outside the CDR3, taken from reference TRBV28 and TRBJ1-3): DVKVTQSSRYLVKRTGEKVFLECVQDMDHENMFWYRQDPGLGLRLIYFSYDVKMKEKGDIPEGYSVSREKKERFSLILESASTNQTSMYLCASRRGVWGNTIYFGEGSWLTVV.

Ten or more counts support this clonotype. This sequence joins TRBV7-2 and TRBJ1-5, with 7 bases aligning to TRBD1. Germline assignment: CDR1 SGHTA and CDR2 FQGNSA. The CDR3 spans 14 residues. Trimming at V came to 2 bases and at J to 6 bases, leaving 4 bases not matched to a gene. CDR3 amino acids: CASSLNTGVQPQHF. Written as DNA, the CDR3 is TGTGCCAGCAGCTTAAATACAGGGGTTCAGCCCCAGCATTTT.

This rearrangement joins TRBV27 to TRBJ1-6; D may be TRBD1 (6 bases). The CDR3 runs 15 residues. V was shortened by 0 bases and J by 7 bases, with 10 bases between the two germline ends. In germline, CDR1 is MNHEY, CDR2 SMNVEV (reference sequence). The CDR3 DNA reads as TGTGCCAGCAGTTTATCGGCACAGGGCAATTCACCCCTCCACTTT. This encodes CASSLSAQGNSPLHF.

This clonotype has just a few counts. The chain combines TRBV7-3 with TRBJ1-6; no firm D call. Per the germline V gene, CDR1 is SGHTA and CDR2 is FQGTGA. Trimming shortened V by 4 bases and J by 8 bases, and 9 bases separated the two germline ends. The CDR3 covers 13 residues. DNA for the CDR3: TGTGCCAGCAGCTCTGGCCCCGATTCACCCCTCCACTTT. This encodes CASSSGPDSPLHF. Full variable domain (missing parts from reference TRBV7-3 and TRBJ1-6): GAGVSQTPSNKVTEKGKYVELRCDPISGHTALYWYRQSLGQGPEFLIYFQGTGAADDSGLPNDRFFAVRPEGSVSTLKIQRTERGDSAVYLCASSSGPDSPLHFGNGTRLTVT.

This clonotype was counted a few times. This chain connects TRBV4-1 to TRBJ2-5, with D maybe TRBD2 (6 bases). This CDR3 is 15 amino acids long. Germline CDR1 reads MGHRA; CDR2 reads YSYEKL. V shed 3 bases and J shed 1 base, with 12 bases lying between them. In nucleotides, the CDR3 is TGCGCCAGCAGCCAGAGCCAGACTAGCCAAGAGACCCAGTACTTC. The encoded protein is CASSQSQTSQETQYF.

This clonotype was picked up a small number of times. The chain employs TRBV5-5 and TRBJ1-1; 9 bases are shared with TRBD1. Germline trimming cut 7 bases from V and 6 bases from J; bases unmatched to any gene: 10. This CDR3 comprises 14 residues. The germline CDR1 and CDR2 sequences are SGHKS and YYEKEE (reference sequence). The CDR3 loop is CASYSRTGGPEAFF. The CDR3 DNA reads as TGTGCCAGCTACTCAAGAACAGGGGGCCCTGAAGCTTTCTTT. The full variable domain, rest sourced from reference TRBV5-5 and TRBJ1-1, is DAGVTQSPTHLIKTRGQQVTLRCSPISGHKSVSWYQQVLGQGPQFIFQYYEKEERGRGNFPDRFSARQFPNYSSELNVNALLLGDSALYLCASYSRTGGPEAFFGQGTRLTVV.

This clonotype was recorded a few times. The chain uses TRBV19 and TRBJ2-7, with 7 bases matching TRBD2. The CDR3 consists of 13 residues. The germline V gene encodes CDR1 LNHDA and CDR2 SQIVND (reference sequence). The trim removed 7 bases at V and 5 bases at J, leaving 8 bases unmatched. The CDR3 reads CASKGGARNEQYF. CDR3 bases: TGTGCCAGTAAGGGAGGGGCTCGGAACGAGCAGTACTTC.

The V call is TRBV11-1, the J call TRBJ1-2, with D unclear. The CDR3 has 15 amino acids. Looked up from germline, CDR1 is SGHAT and CDR2 is FQDESV (reference sequence). Deletions cut 1 base from V and 0 bases from J, with 9 bases between. This CDR3 is CASSLDVRTNYGYTF. The CDR3 bases are TGTGCCAGCAGCTTAGATGTCAGAACTAACTATGGCTACACCTTC.

V is TRBV10-3 and J is TRBJ2-3; 7 bases are shared with TRBD2. Germline V gives CDR1 ENHRY, CDR2 SYGVKD. The trim removed 4 bases at V and 3 bases at J, leaving 10 bases unmatched. This CDR3 comprises 16 residues. This CDR3 reads CAISAHAGVSTDTQYF. CDR3 coding DNA: TGTGCCATCAGTGCCCACGCGGGAGTGAGTACAGATACGCAGTATTTT.